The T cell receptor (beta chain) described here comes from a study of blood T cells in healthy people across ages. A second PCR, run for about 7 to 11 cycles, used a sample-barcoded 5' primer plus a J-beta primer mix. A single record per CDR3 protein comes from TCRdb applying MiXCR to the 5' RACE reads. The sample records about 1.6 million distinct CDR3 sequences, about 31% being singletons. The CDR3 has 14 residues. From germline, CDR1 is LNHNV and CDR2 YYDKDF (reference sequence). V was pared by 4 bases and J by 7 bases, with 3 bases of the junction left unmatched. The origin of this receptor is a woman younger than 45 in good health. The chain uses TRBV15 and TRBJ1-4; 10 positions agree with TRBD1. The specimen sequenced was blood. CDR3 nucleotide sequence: TGTGCCACCAGCATAGGGGACAGGGGTGAAAAACTGTTTTTT. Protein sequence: CATSIGDRGEKLFF.